This T cell receptor (beta chain) was observed in a study of cytomegalovirus exposure and HLA in healthy donors. General study findings and limits: Most TCRs appeared rarely, but some public TCRs recurred in many donors. Overall, around 150 TCR beta chains were annotated as cytomegalovirus-associated. A few of the chains that were CMV-associated were confirmed in vitro to be specific for CMV antigens. Using the classifier, cytomegalovirus status was reportedly diagnosed with high specificity and sensitivity.

The protocol was immunoSEQ multiplex PCR, while the TCRdb copy is restricted to in-frame clones and leaves out a portion. The table includes approximately 120,000 clones, approximately 94% detected once. As regards this clone: The antigen is undetermined.

The germline V gene has CDR1 SGHTS and CDR2 YDEGEE. V shed 5 bases, J shed 3 bases, and the junction held 15 bases outside the gene matches. The CDR3 covers 17 residues. The source material was PBMCs. The rearrangement uses TRBV5-8 and TRBJ2-7; 9 bases agree with TRBD2. This clonotype was sampled from a man between 18 and 29 years old in good health and CMV-seronegative. CDR3 in DNA: TGTGCCAGCAGGCGCAGCGTGCGGGAGGGGACCTTCTACGAGCAGTACTTC. Amino acids: CASRRSVREGTFYEQYF.